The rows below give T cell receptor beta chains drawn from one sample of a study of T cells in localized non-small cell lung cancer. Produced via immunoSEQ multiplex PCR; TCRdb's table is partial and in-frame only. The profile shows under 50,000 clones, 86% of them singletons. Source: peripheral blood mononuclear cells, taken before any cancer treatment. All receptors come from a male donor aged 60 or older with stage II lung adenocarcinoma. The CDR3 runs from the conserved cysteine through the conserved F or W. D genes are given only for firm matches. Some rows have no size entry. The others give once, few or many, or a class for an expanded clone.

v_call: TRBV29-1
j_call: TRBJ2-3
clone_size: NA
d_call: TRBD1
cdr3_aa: CSVVRGTGATDTQYF
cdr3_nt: TGCAGCGTCGTGAGGGGGACAGGGGCCACAGATACGCAGTATTTT

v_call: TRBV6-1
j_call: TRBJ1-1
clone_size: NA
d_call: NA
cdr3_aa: CASSDGSNTEAFF
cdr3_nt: TGTGCCAGCAGCGATGGGTCTAACACTGAAGCTTTCTTT

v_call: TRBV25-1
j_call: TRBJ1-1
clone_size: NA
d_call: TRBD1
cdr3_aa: CASSAGTGTEAFF
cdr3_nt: TGTGCCAGCAGTGCCGGGACAGGGACTGAAGCTTTCTTT

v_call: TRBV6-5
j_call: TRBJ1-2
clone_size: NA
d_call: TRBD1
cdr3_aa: CASRRTPTGGSYTF
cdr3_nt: TGTGCCAGCAGAAGAACACCGACAGGGGGAAGCTACACCTTC

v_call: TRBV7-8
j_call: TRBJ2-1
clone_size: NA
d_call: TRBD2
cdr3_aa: CASSLGSGRFYNEQFF
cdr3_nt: TGTGCCAGCAGCTTAGGTAGCGGGAGGTTCTACAATGAGCAGTTCTTC

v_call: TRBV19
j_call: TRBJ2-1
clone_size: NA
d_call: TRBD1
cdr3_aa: CASRTTSGGYNEQFF
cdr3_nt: TGTGCCAGTAGGACTACCTCAGGGGGCTACAATGAGCAGTTCTTC

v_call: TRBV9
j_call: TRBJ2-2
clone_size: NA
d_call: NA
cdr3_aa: CASSVWGTDTGELFF
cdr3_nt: TGTGCCAGCAGCGTGTGGGGAACAGACACCGGGGAGCTGTTTTTT

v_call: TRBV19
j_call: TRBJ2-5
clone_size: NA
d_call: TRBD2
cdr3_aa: CASSIGLAGTQYF
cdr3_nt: TGTGCCAGTAGTATAGGGCTAGCGGGGACCCAGTACTTC

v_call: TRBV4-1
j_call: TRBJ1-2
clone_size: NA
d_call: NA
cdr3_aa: CASSQDRVAGYTF
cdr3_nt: TGCGCCAGCAGCCAAGATCGAGTTGCTGGCTACACCTTC

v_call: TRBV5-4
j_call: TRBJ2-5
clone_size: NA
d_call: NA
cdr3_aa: CASSLDRTSIETQYF
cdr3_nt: TGTGCCAGCAGCTTGGACAGGACTTCCATCGAGACCCAGTACTTC

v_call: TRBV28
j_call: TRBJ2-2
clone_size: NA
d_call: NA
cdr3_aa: CASRVGSWNTGELFF
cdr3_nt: TGTGCCAGCAGGGTAGGATCCTGGAACACCGGGGAGCTGTTTTTT

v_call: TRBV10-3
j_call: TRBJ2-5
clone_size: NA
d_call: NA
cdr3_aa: CAISEPGETQYF
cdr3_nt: TGTGCCATCAGTGAGCCAGGGGAGACCCAGTACTTC

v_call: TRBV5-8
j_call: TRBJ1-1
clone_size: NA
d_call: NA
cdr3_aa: CASSLRMNTEAFF
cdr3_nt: TGTGCCAGCAGCTTGAGGATGAACACTGAAGCTTTCTTT

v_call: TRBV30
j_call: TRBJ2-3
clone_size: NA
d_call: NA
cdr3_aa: CAWRGRATDTQYF
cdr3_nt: TGTGCCTGGAGGGGGCGGGCCACAGATACGCAGTATTTT

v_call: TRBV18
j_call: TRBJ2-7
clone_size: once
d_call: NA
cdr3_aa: CASSRDINYEQYF
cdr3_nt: TGTGCCAGCTCAAGGGACATAAACTACGAGCAGTACTTC

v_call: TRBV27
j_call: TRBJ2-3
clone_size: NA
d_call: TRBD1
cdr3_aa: CASRSSGTGELDTQYF
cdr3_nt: TGTGCCAGCAGAAGCTCCGGGACAGGAGAACTAGATACGCAGTATTTT

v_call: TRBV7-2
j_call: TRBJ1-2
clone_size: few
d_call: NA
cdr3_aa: CASSLASRYGYTF
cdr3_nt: TGTGCCAGCAGCTTAGCTTCACGCTATGGCTACACCTTC

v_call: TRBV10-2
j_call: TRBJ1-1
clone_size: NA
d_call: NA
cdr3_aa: CASSRRRQLNTEAFF
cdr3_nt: TGCGCCAGCAGCCGGAGGAGACAGTTGAACACTGAAGCTTTCTTT

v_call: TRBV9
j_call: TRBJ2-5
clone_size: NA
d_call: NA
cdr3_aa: CASSVSGVLQETQYF
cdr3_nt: TGTGCCAGCAGCGTATCCGGGGTACTACAAGAGACCCAGTACTTC

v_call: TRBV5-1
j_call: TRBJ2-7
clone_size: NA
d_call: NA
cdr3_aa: CASSLAPEGLYEQYF
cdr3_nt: TGCGCCAGCAGCTTGGCCCCCGAGGGCCTCTACGAGCAGTACTTC

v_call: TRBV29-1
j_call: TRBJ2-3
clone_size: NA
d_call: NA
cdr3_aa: CSVGGRDTDTQYF
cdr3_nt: TGCAGCGTTGGGGGGAGAGACACAGATACGCAGTATTTT

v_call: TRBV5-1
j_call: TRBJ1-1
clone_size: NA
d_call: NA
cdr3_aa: CASSLGLRADEAFF
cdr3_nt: TGCGCCAGCAGCTTGGGGCTGCGGGCAGACGAAGCTTTCTTT

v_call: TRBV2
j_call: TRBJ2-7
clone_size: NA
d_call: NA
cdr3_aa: CASSEPINEQYF
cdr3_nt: TGTGCCAGCAGTGAACCAATCAACGAGCAGTACTTC

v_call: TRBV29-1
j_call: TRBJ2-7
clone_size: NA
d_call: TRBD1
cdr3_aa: CSAGQGAGAYEQYF
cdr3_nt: TGCAGCGCCGGACAGGGGGCGGGAGCCTACGAGCAGTACTTC

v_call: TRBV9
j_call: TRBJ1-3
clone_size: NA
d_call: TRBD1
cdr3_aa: CASSVADRGNTIYF
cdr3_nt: TGTGCCAGCAGCGTGGCGGACAGGGGAAACACCATATATTTT

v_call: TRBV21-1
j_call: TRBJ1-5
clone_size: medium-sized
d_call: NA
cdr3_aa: CASRKGAGAVSSNQPQHF
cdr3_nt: TGTGCCAGCAGGAAGGGGGCAGGGGCGGTAAGCAGCAATCAGCCCCAGCATTTT

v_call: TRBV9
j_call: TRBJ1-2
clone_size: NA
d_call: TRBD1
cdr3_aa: CASSVGGTGVYGYTF
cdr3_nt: TGTGCCAGCAGCGTAGGAGGGACAGGGGTCTATGGCTACACCTTC

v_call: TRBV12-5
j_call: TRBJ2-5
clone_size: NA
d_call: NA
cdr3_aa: CASGPQASSKETQYF
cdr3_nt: TGTGCTAGTGGTCCGCAGGCTAGCTCTAAAGAGACCCAGTACTTC

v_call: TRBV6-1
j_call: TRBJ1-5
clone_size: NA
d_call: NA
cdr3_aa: CASIRDLNQPQHF
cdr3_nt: TGTGCCAGCATAAGGGACCTTAATCAGCCCCAGCATTTT

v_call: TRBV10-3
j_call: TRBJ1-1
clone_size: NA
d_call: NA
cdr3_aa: CAIGQNTEAFF
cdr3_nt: TGTGCCATCGGGCAGAACACTGAAGCTTTCTTT

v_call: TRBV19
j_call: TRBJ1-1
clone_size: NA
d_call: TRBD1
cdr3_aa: CASSTQGASEAFF
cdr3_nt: TGTGCCAGTAGTACTCAGGGGGCGAGTGAAGCTTTCTTT

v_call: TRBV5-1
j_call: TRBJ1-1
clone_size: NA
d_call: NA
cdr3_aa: CASKENLNTEAFF
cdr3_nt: TGCGCCAGCAAAGAGAACTTGAACACTGAAGCTTTCTTT

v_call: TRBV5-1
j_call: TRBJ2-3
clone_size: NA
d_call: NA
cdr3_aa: CASTSNRPPSPWYF
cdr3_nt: TGCGCCAGCACCTCCAACCGGCCCCCATCCCCGTGGTATTTT